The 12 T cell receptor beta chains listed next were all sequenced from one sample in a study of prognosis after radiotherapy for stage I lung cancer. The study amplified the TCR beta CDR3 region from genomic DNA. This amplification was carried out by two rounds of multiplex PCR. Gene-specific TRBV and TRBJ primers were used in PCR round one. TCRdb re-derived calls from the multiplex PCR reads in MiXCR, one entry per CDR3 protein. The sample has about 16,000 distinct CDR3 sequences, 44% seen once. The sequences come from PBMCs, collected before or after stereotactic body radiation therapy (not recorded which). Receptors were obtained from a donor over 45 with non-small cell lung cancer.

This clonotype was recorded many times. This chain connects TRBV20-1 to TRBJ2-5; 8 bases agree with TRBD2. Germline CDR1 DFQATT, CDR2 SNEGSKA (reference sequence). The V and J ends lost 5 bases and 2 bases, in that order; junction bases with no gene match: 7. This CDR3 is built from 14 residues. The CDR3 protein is CSAGSGSGQETQYF. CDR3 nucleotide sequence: TGCAGTGCTGGGAGCGGGAGTGGGCAAGAGACCCAGTACTTC.

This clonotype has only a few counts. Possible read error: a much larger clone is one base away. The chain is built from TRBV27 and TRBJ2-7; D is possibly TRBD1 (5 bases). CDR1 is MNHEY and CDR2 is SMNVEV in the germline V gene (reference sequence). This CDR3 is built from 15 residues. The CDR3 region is CASSLSPGRVHERYF. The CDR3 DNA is TGTGCCAGCAGTTTGAGTCCGGGCAGGGTTCACGAGCGGTACTTC.

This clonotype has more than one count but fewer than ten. CDR3 DNA sequence: TGTGCCAGCAGTGGTGACCCAGAAGGGACCCAGTACTTC. Residues: CASSGDPEGTQYF. The rearrangement joins TRBV5-4 to TRBJ2-5, with no clear D. The CDR3 has 13 amino acids. Germline V gene data show CDR1 as SGHNT and CDR2 as YYREEE (reference sequence). V lost 5 bases and J 7 bases, leaving 15 bases between the germline ends. Full variable domain (remainder filled in from reference TRBV5-4 and TRBJ2-5): ETGVTQSPTHLIKTRGQQVTLRCSSQSGHNTVSWYQQALGQGPQFIFQYYREEENGRGNFPPRFSGLQFPNYSSELNVNALELDDSALYLCASSGDPEGTQYFGPGTRLLVL.

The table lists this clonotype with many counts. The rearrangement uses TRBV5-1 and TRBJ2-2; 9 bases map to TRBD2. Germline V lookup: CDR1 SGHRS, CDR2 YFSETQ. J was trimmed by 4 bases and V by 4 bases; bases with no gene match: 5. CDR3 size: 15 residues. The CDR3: CASSQAGGFTGELFF. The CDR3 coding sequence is TGCGCCAGCAGCCAAGCGGGGGGCTTCACCGGGGAGCTGTTTTTT.

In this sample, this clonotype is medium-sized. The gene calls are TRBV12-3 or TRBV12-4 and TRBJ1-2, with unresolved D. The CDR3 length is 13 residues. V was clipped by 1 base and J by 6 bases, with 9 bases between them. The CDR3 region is CASSLVPAHGYTF. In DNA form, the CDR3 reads TGTGCCAGCAGTTTAGTACCCGCACATGGCTACACCTTC.

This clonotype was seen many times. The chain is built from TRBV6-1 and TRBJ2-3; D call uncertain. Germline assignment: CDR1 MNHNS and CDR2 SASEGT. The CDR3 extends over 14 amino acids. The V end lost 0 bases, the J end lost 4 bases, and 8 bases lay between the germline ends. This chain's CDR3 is CASSEALSPDTQYF. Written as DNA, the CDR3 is TGTGCCAGCAGTGAAGCGTTGAGCCCAGATACGCAGTATTTT.

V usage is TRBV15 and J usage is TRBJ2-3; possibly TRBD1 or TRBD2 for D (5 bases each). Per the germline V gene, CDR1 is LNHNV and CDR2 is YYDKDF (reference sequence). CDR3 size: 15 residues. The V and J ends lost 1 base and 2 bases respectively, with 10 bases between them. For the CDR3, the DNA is TGTGCCACCAGCAGAGCGGGGACGTCCACAGATACGCAGTATTTT. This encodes CATSRAGTSTDTQYF.

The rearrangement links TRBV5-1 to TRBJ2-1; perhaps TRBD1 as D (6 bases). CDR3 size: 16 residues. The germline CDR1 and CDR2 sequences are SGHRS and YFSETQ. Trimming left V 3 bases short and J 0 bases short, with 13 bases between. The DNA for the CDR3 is TGCGCCAGCAGCTGGCAGGGGACCGGCTCCTACAATGAGCAGTTCTTC. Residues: CASSWQGTGSYNEQFF.

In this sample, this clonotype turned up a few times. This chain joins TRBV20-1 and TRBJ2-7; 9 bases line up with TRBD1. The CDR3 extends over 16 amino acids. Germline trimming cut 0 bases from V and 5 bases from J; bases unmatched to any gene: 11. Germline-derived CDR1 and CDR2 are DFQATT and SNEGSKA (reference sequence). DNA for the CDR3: TGCAGTGCTAGAGATCAAAGCGGGACAGGGTTCCACGAGCAGTACTTC. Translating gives CSARDQSGTGFHEQYF.

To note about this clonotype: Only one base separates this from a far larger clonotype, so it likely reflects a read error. In DNA form, the CDR3 reads TGTGCCAGCAGTTCGGACGTACGCTTCTCCTACGAGCAGTTCTTC. Its protein is CASSSDVRFSYEQFF. The chain uses TRBV6-5 and TRBJ2-1; no firm D call. The CDR3 is 15 amino acids. Trimming took 4 bases from V and 10 from J, leaving 20 bases between them. Germline V CDR1 and CDR2: MNHEY, SVGAGI.

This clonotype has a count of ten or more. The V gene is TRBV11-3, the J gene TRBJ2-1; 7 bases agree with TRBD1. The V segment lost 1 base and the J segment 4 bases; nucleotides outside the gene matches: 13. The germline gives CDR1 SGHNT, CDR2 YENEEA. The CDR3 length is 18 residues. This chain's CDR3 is CASSLGQGESLGYNEQFF. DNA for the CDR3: TGTGCCAGCAGCTTAGGGCAGGGGGAAAGTCTTGGGTACAATGAGCAGTTCTTC.

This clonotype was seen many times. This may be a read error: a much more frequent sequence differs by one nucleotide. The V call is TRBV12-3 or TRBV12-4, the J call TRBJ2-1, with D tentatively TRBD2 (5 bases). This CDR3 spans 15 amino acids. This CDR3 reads CASSPLSGSYNGQFF. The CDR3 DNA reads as TGTGCCAGCAGTCCCCTCAGCGGCTCCTACAATGGGCAGTTCTTC.